A single T cell receptor beta chain is shown here with its context. No cognate antigen has been identified for it. Base qualities are not provided; no much larger clone lies one nucleotide away. These data originate in a study of glioma-infiltrating T cells after dendritic cell vaccination (dated by TCRdb to the mid-2010s). Regarding the complete study: The cohort comprised approximately 15 glioblastoma patients from Phase I and II dendritic cell vaccination trials, 9 newly diagnosed and 6 with recurrent disease. Each patient got three intradermal injections of the dendritic cell vaccine, spaced at biweekly intervals, in the arm below the axilla. The vaccine was prepared from monocyte-derived dendritic cells that were cultured for around 7 days with IL-4 and GM-CSF and then pulsed overnight with autologous tumor lysate. Between the early 2000s and the early 2010s, the patients were given dendritic cell vaccination pulsed with autologous tumor lysate. In glioblastoma patients vaccinated with dendritic cells, deep sequencing of TCR beta CDR3 regions served to measure tumor-infiltrating lymphocyte content and to compare repertoires between tumor and blood. Survival after dendritic cell vaccination was correlated with TCR sequencing metrics such as TIL content and the overlap between tumor and blood repertoires.

What the study reported, not specific to this receptor: After dendritic cell vaccination, a higher estimated pretreatment TIL content predicted longer time to progression and overall survival. TCR clonality showed no direct relationship with survival, which suggests that a diverse polyclonal response may matter. The three-group TCR overlap response model was characterized as speculative, and prospective validation of the model was stated to be required. The cohort was small and heterogeneous, few patients had complete blood and tumor sets, and even fewer had initial-recurrent tumor pairs.

Taken from the germline V gene, the CDR1 and CDR2 loops are LGHNA and YNFKEQ. Clipping removes 1 base from V and 5 bases from J, with 5 as the unmatched junction base count. The CDR3 starts with the cysteine, ends with the phenylalanine, and has 15 residues. Only CDR3 DNA remains: 45 bases, in frame from the first base. In the paper's terms, the time point label means: after dendritic cell vaccination, including at tumor progression/relapse. Selection of patients required sufficient residual fresh-frozen tumor tissue and over two years of available survival data. Molecular status otherwise varied across the glioblastoma patients, but none of them carried an isocitrate dehydrogenase mutation. PBMC collection took place before vaccination, two weeks after the third vaccination, and at tumor progression if progression occurred. The Qiagen DNeasy Blood extraction Kit was used for extraction of genomic DNA.

The immunoSEQ assay amplified TCRB CDR3 regions from approximately 2 micrograms of genomic DNA, or from all available DNA when less than that amount was available. The multiplex PCR relied on 60 forward primers for TCR V beta segments and 13 reverse primers for J beta segments. Synthetic control templates were spiked into each sample at limiting dilution to estimate reads per starting template. The Illumina HiSeq System generated sequencing reads of 87 bp. The authors' analysis ran thus. PCR and sequencing errors were removed by a nearest neighbor algorithm that merged closely related sequences. TCR overlap was measured as the percentage of unique tumor TCR beta sequences also present in the same patient's peripheral blood. TCRdb carries this immuneACCESS record with in-frame sequences only. Its versions omit some clonotypes, under half of them owing to an unresolved V gene in the studies checked, with the rest unexplained. From that table come the V and J calls and clone size; the DNA was used to work out D and trimming. The sample data list 110,000 or so clones, and nearly 90% of these were observed just once. 2.5% to 3.5% of the sample belongs to the ten largest clones.

This specimen was blood, taken after dendritic cell vaccination. The sequence derives from a human donor with glioblastoma. The V and J genes are TRBV4-2 and TRBJ2-1; TRBD2 matches 7 bases in the middle. The CDR3 region reads CASSQALAHDNEQFF. The nucleotide sequence is given as TGTGCCAGCAGCCAAGCACTAGCGCACGACAATGAGCAGTTCTTC.